These 4 T cell receptor beta chains were sequenced from one sample in a study of vaccination and CD4 T cells after COVID-19 (dated by TCRdb to 2021 to 2024). The library was prepared using PCR. Sequencing was carried out with an Illumina iSeq 100. DNA from cultured CD4+ T cells underwent TCR sequencing with the Oncomine TCR Beta short-read assay at the Johns Hopkins FTIC core. TCRdb handled the public reads itself, with Q25 trimming in fastp and clone calling in MiXCR, and kept productive beta chains. CDR3 protein duplicates are merged, each entry listing the most common genes and DNA. Across this sample there are 4,500 to 5,500 distinct CDR3 sequences, with approximately 46% seen only once. Over 40% of the sample belongs to the ten largest clones. Their target antigens are unknown. The sample's treatment or condition label, in plain terms: roughly 10-day PBMC culture with coronavirus spike peptide pools or control peptides (ViraFEST assay). CD4+ T cells from unexposed donors were collected before the COVID-19 pandemic (2011-2018).

The sequenced sample was CD4+ T cells from blood, cultured in vitro. The receptors were sampled from a human donor in good health.

By share of the sample, this clonotype is medium-sized (0.01 to 0.1%). The chain carries TRBV6-4 and TRBJ2-1, with TRBD2 identical over 11 bases. Germline lookup yields CDR1 MRHNA and CDR2 SNTAGT. V gave up 0 bases and J gave up 6 bases; unmatched junction bases: 1. The CDR3 covers 15 residues. In nucleotides, the CDR3 is TGTGCCAGCAGTGACTCTAGCGGGGGGGCCAATGAGCAGTTCTTC. It codes for CASSDSSGGANEQFF.

The chain joins TRBV6-1 to TRBJ2-1; 9 nucleotides agree with TRBD1. J lost 3 bases, V lost 4 bases, and 4 bases had no gene match. Germline V gene sequence: CDR1 MNHNS, CDR2 SASEGT. This CDR3 spans 15 amino acids. The CDR3 loop reads CASSVETGGYNEQFF. In DNA form, the CDR3 reads TGTGCCAGCAGTGTCGAGACAGGGGGCTACAATGAGCAGTTCTTC.

The CDR3 bases are TGTGCCAGCAGTTTCCCTAACACTGAAGCTTTCTTT. Its translation is CASSFPNTEAFF. The V call is TRBV12-3 or TRBV12-4, the J call TRBJ1-1, with unresolved D. Between the trimmed V and J ends, which lost 3 bases and 2 bases, there was a span of 4 bases. This CDR3 is built from 12 residues.

This sequence joins TRBV4-2 and TRBJ2-3, with 10 bases that match TRBD2. Germline V gene lookup returns CDR1 LGHNA and CDR2 YNFKEQ. The CDR3 is 16 amino acids. V lost 0 bases, J lost 1 base, and 1 base stayed unmatched. As DNA, the CDR3 is TGTGCCAGCAGCCAAGATCTAGCGGGGGGCACAGATACGCAGTATTTT. Encoded protein: CASSQDLAGGTDTQYF.